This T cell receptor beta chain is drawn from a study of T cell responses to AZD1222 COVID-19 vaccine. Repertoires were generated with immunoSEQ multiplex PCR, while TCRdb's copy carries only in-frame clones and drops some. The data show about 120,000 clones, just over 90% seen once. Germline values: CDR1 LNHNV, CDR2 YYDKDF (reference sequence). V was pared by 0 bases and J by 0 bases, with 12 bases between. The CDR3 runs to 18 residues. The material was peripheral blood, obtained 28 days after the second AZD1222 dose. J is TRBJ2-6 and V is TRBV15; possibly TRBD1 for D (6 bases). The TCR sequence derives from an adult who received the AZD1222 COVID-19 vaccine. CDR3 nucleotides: TGTGCCACCAGCAGAGACAGGGACATACGCTCTGGGGCCAACGTCCTGACTTTC. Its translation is CATSRDRDIRSGANVLTF.